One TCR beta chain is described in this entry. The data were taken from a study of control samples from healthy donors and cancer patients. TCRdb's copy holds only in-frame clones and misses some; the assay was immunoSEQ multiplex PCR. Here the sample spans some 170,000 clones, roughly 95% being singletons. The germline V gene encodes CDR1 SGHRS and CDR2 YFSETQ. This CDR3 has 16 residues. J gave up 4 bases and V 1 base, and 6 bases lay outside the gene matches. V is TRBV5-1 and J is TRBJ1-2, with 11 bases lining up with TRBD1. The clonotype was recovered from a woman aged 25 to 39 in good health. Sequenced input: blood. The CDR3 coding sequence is TGCGCCAGCAGCTTGAGGACAGGGGGCTCTGGCTATGGCTACACCTTC. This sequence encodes CASSLRTGGSGYGYTF.